These 15 T cell receptor beta chains originate from one sample sequenced in a study of T cells in Graves' hyperthyroidism and ophthalmopathy (dated by TCRdb to between 2018 and 2020). The library was produced with multiplex PCR. The sequencing machine was an Illumina HiSeq 2000. The TCR beta CDR3 regions were amplified from RNA transcripts. The first round of RT-PCR for the TCR CDR3 was performed with the HTBI primer set and the Qiagen OneStep RT-PCR kit. The public reads were run again by TCRdb, first through fastp at Q25 and then through MiXCR, and only productive beta chains were kept. Each entry merges the rows of one CDR3 protein and shows their most common DNA and genes. In this sample the table shows approximately 640,000 distinct CDR3 sequences, roughly a sixth of which occur a single time. Jointly, the top ten make up roughly 16% of the sample. Sequencing was performed on blood. Source of these receptors: a man aged 50 to 59 with Graves' hyperthyroidism.

This clonotype has ten or more counts. The V gene is TRBV24-1, the J gene TRBJ2-2; 12 bases align to TRBD1. In germline, CDR1 is KGHDR, CDR2 SFDVKD. The CDR3 consists of 16 residues. V shed 10 bases, J shed 7 bases, and the junction held 12 bases outside the gene matches. CDR3 sequence reads: CATASQGTGGFGELFF. CDR3 DNA sequence: TGTGCCACGGCATCGCAGGGGACAGGGGGCTTCGGGGAGCTGTTTTTT.

J is TRBJ1-3 and V is TRBV12-3 or TRBV12-4, with a weak D call TRBD1 (5 bases). The CDR3 is 15 residues long. Trimming removed 8 bases at V and 0 bases at J, with 14 bases between. The CDR3 reads CASSRQKFSGNTIYF. The CDR3 DNA reads as TGTGCCAGCTCACGACAGAAATTCTCTGGAAACACCATATATTTT.

The rearrangement uses TRBV5-1 and TRBJ2-2, with TRBD2 matching over 11 bases. V shed 3 bases, J shed 5 bases, and the junction held 3 bases outside the gene matches. The CDR3 sequence is 15 residues long. CDR1 and CDR2 (germline): SGHRS, YFSETQ. The CDR3 bases are TGCGCCAGCAGCTCTCGGACTAGCGGGACCGGGGAGCTGTTTTTT. Translating gives CASSSRTSGTGELFF.

This clonotype was seen repeatedly, ten times or more. This sequence joins TRBV2 and TRBJ2-7; 9 bases map to TRBD2. With 7 bases clipped from V and 2 bases from J, the junction kept 6 bases outside the gene matches. Germline CDR1 reads SNHLY; CDR2 reads FYNNEI. This CDR3 comprises 14 residues. The CDR3 bases are TGTGCCAGCACCGATAGCGGGAGCACCTACGAGCAGTACTTC. Its protein is CASTDSGSTYEQYF.

The V call is TRBV3-1, the J call TRBJ1-5; D ambiguous. The V end lost 0 bases, the J end lost 0 bases, and 9 bases lay between the germline ends. In germline, CDR1 is LGHDT, CDR2 YNNKEL (reference sequence). This CDR3 region has 16 residues. The CDR3 sequence: CASSQDSLNSNQPQHF. The CDR3 nucleotides read TGTGCCAGCAGCCAAGACAGTCTTAATAGCAATCAGCCCCAGCATTTT.

Ten or more counts support this clonotype. The V and J genes are TRBV6-2 or TRBV6-3 and TRBJ2-1; 12 bases align to TRBD2. CDR3 length: 18 amino acids. The junction had 12 bases not matched to a gene; V was cut back by 2 bases and J by 7 bases. CDR1 is MNHEY, CDR2 SVGEGT, per germline. CDR3 loop: CASSYLFLLAGGLNEQFF. The CDR3 nucleotides are TGTGCCAGCAGTTACCTATTTCTCCTAGCGGGAGGGCTTAATGAGCAGTTCTTC.

This chain joins TRBV6-2 or TRBV6-3 and TRBJ2-5, with 9 bases that match TRBD1. Germline V gives CDR1 MNHEY, CDR2 SVGEGT. The CDR3 is made up of 15 amino acids. Trimming took 5 bases from V and 5 from J; bases not matched to a gene: 9. CDR3 sequence: CASSSRDRAGETQYF. In DNA, the CDR3 is TGTGCCAGCAGTAGCCGGGACAGGGCTGGGGAGACCCAGTACTTC.

The chain links TRBV7-9 to TRBJ2-1, with 12 bases fitting TRBD2. V lost 6 bases, J lost 7 bases, and 13 bases stayed unmatched. Germline loops: CDR1 SEHNR, CDR2 FQNEAQ (reference sequence). CDR3 length: 17 residues. CDR3 in amino acids: CASSNFVGGLAGNEQFF. Written as DNA, the CDR3 is TGTGCCAGCAGTAACTTCGTCGGGGGACTAGCGGGTAATGAGCAGTTCTTC.

The chain employs TRBV28 and TRBJ2-2; D not certain. This CDR3 is built from 14 residues. The germline gives CDR1 MDHEN, CDR2 SYDVKM. V gave up 10 bases and J gave up 5 bases, with 17 bases separating them. DNA for the CDR3: TGTGCCACCCTTCGGACCAGTATTACCGGGGAGCTGTTTTTT. This sequence encodes CATLRTSITGELFF. Combining the CDR3 with reference TRBV28 and TRBJ2-2 gives the whole variable domain DVKVTQSSRYLVKRTGEKVFLECVQDMDHENMFWYRQDPGLGLRLIYFSYDVKMKEKGDIPEGYSVSREKKERFSLILESASTNQTSMYLCATLRTSITGELFFGEGSRLTVL.

This clonotype has only a few counts. V is TRBV29-1 and J is TRBJ1-2, with no clear D. The CDR3 is 18 amino acids. V was cut by 0 bases and J by 1 base, with 21 bases left in between. CDR1 is SQVTM, CDR2 ANQGSEA, per germline. The chain's CDR3 is CSVEDRVGPENYNYGYTF. Here the CDR3 DNA reads TGCAGCGTTGAAGATCGAGTTGGACCGGAAAATTATAACTATGGCTACACCTTC.

Turning to this clonotype: At one end the junction does not follow the germline gene, possibly because of a read error. The chain employs TRBV12-3 or TRBV12-4 and TRBJ1-3; unclear D gene. The CDR3 extends over 13 amino acids. The CDR3 bases are TGTGCCAGCAATCACGAGGGAGGAAGCACCATATATTTT. Translated, it gives CASNHEGGSTIYF.

This clonotype has at least ten counts. The rearrangement links TRBV7-9 to TRBJ2-1, with a possible D match to TRBD2 (5 bases). Germline-derived CDR1 and CDR2 are SEHNR and FQNEAQ (reference sequence). CDR3 length: 16 amino acids. Trimming pared 4 bases from V and 3 bases from J, leaving 16 bases between. This chain's CDR3 is CASSSVRGRDYNEQFF. In nucleotides, the CDR3 is TGTGCCAGCAGCTCCGTGCGCGGCCGGGACTACAATGAGCAGTTCTTC.

This clonotype turned up a few times. The chain carries TRBV4-2 and TRBJ2-3, with TRBD1 identical over 9 bases. This CDR3 has 17 residues. Germline CDR1 and CDR2: LGHNA and YNFKEQ. Trimming removed 4 bases from V and 4 bases from J; junction bases left unmatched: 12. The CDR3 protein is CASSPLPGQGPADTQYF. CDR3 DNA sequence: TGTGCCAGCAGCCCGTTGCCGGGACAGGGTCCCGCAGATACGCAGTATTTT.

The chain carries TRBV12-3 or TRBV12-4 and TRBJ1-6, with a tentative D call TRBD1 (5 bases). Between the trimmed V and J ends, which lost 3 bases and 3 bases, there was a span of 12 bases. CDR3 length equals 16 residues. Written as DNA, the CDR3 is TGTGCCAGCAGTTTCGGGCAGGGTGGCTATAATTCACCCCTCCACTTT. Amino acids: CASSFGQGGYNSPLHF.

V usage is TRBV7-9 and J usage is TRBJ1-3, with 7 bases that match TRBD1. Germline-derived CDR1 and CDR2 are SEHNR and FQNEAQ (reference sequence). This CDR3 is 17 amino acids long. V gave up 2 bases and J gave up 2 bases; unmatched junction bases: 9. CDR3 sequence (DNA): TGTGCCAGCAGCTTAAGGGCAGGGGGGAAGACTGGAAACACCATATATTTT. Its protein is CASSLRAGGKTGNTIYF.